The 25 T cell receptor beta chains listed next were all sequenced from one sample in a study of OX40 agonist ivuxolimab in advanced cancers. Produced via immunoSEQ multiplex PCR; TCRdb's table is partial and in-frame only. The sample has approximately 90,000 clones; approximately 85% are singletons. The sample consisted of CD4+ or CD8+ T cells sorted from blood, taken in a trial of the OX40 agonist ivuxolimab. These receptor sequences come from an adult with an advanced solid tumor such as melanoma, head and neck, liver or kidney cancer.

The J gene is TRBJ2-5, the V gene TRBV28; 8 bases match TRBD1. Per the germline V gene, CDR1 is MDHEN and CDR2 is SYDVKM. The CDR3 covers 17 residues. The V and J ends lost 7 bases and 4 bases, in that order; junction bases with no gene match: 17. DNA for the CDR3: TGTGCCAGCATTCCCAGGCAGGGGGCGAGAGTGGTAGAGACCCAGTACTTC. It is translated as CASIPRQGARVVETQYF.

This rearrangement joins TRBV4-3 to TRBJ2-3; D is unclear. The CDR3 has 14 amino acids. V was clipped by 2 bases and J by 5 bases, with 11 bases between them. Germline CDR1 is LGHNA and CDR2 is YSLEER. CDR3 sequence reads: CASSQKHGEDTQYF. DNA for the CDR3: TGCGCCAGCAGCCAAAAGCACGGAGAAGATACGCAGTATTTT.

This clone was observed a handful of times. The chain is built from TRBV5-8 and TRBJ2-5, with 14 positions matching TRBD2. Germline trimming cut 4 bases from V and 4 bases from J; bases unmatched to any gene: 12. Germline loops: CDR1 SGHTS, CDR2 YDEGEE. The length of the CDR3 is 18 residues. The CDR3 sequence: CASSTPGLAGVRVETQYF. CDR3 DNA sequence: TGTGCCAGCAGCACCCCGGGACTAGCGGGAGTTCGTGTAGAGACCCAGTACTTC.

The CDR3 protein is CAWSASADSTDTQYF. The CDR3 nucleotides read TGTGCCTGGAGTGCATCAGCGGATAGCACAGATACGCAGTATTTT. The chain joins TRBV30 to TRBJ2-3, with D possibly TRBD2 on 5 matching bases. Germline values: CDR1 GTSNPN, CDR2 SVGIG (reference sequence). Trimming cost V 1 base and J 0 bases, with 11 bases left between them. The CDR3 is made up of 15 amino acids.

The chain uses TRBV2 and TRBJ1-1, with D perhaps TRBD1 (5 bases). Germline V gene data show CDR1 as SNHLY and CDR2 as FYNNEI. The V and J ends lost 8 bases and 0 bases respectively, with 10 bases between them. There are 13 residues in the CDR3. CDR3 amino acids: CASQDRMNTEAFF. CDR3 nucleotide sequence: TGTGCCAGCCAAGACAGAATGAACACTGAAGCTTTCTTT.

There are a few counts of this clone. The chain has TRBV7-9 and TRBJ2-7; D assignment may be TRBD1 or TRBD2 (5 bases each). Trimming cost V 2 bases and J 2 bases, with 13 bases left between them. Germline V gene data show CDR1 as SEHNR and CDR2 as FQNEAQ (reference sequence). This CDR3 is built from 15 residues. As DNA, the CDR3 is TGTGCCAGCAGCTTACTAGAGGGCAGGGCCTACGAGCAGTACTTC. Protein product: CASSLLEGRAYEQYF.

J is TRBJ1-3 and V is TRBV7-9; D uncertain. Per the germline V gene, CDR1 is SEHNR and CDR2 is FQNEAQ (reference sequence). This CDR3 is built from 12 residues. Trimming stripped 1 base from V and 4 bases from J, with 2 bases between. CDR3 sequence reads: CASSLGGNTIYF. The CDR3 coding sequence is TGTGCCAGCAGCTTAGGCGGAAACACCATATATTTT.

This clone was found many times. The genes are TRBV7-2 and TRBJ2-1, with D tentatively TRBD2 (5 bases). V lost 7 bases and J lost 2, with 12 bases in between. Germline CDR1 SGHTA, CDR2 FQGNSA. This CDR3 region has 14 residues. The CDR3 DNA reads as TGTGCCAGCATGGTCGAAGCGGCCTACAATGAGCAGTTCTTC. The encoded protein is CASMVEAAYNEQFF.

The V call is TRBV27, the J call TRBJ2-1, with a tentative D call TRBD2 (5 bases). The CDR3 contains 13 residues. Trimming stripped 3 bases from V and 5 bases from J, with 8 bases between. From germline, CDR1 is MNHEY and CDR2 SMNVEV (reference sequence). The CDR3 here is CASSFTGNNEQFF. CDR3 in DNA: TGTGCCAGCAGTTTCACGGGGAACAATGAGCAGTTCTTC.

The chain joins TRBV28 to TRBJ2-7, with TRBD1 matching over 7 bases. After removal of 4 bases from V and 2 bases from J, the junction contained 5 bases not matched to a gene. The V gene's germline CDR1 is MDHEN and CDR2 SYDVKM. This CDR3 contains 14 residues. This CDR3 reads CASSSTGAAYEQYF. CDR3 nucleotide sequence: TGTGCCAGCAGTTCCACAGGGGCGGCCTACGAGCAGTACTTC.

The chain links TRBV27 to TRBJ1-3; 7 bases are shared with TRBD1. The CDR3 covers 15 residues. V shed 7 bases and J 3 bases; nucleotides not matched to a gene: 9. The germline CDR1 and CDR2 sequences are MNHEY and SMNVEV (reference sequence). Here the CDR3 reads CASKSLGGDGNTIYF. CDR3 bases: TGTGCCAGCAAGTCTTTAGGGGGCGATGGAAACACCATATATTTT.

The V call is TRBV5-1, the J call TRBJ2-2, with TRBD1 matching 11 bases. The CDR3 is 16 amino acids. V trimming: 3 bases; J trimming: 7 bases; junction bases outside the gene matches: 8. Looked up from germline, CDR1 is SGHRS and CDR2 is YFSETQ. For the CDR3, the DNA is TGCGCCAGCAGCTCCCCGGACAGGGGGCTTATCGGGGAGCTGTTTTTT. This sequence encodes CASSSPDRGLIGELFF.

The chain couples TRBV4-1 to TRBJ2-3; 8 nucleotides line up with TRBD2. V gave up 2 bases and J gave up 0 bases; unmatched junction bases: 1. This CDR3 comprises 15 residues. Germline V gene data show CDR1 as MGHRA and CDR2 as YSYEKL. The CDR3 DNA sequence: TGCGCCAGCAGCCAAACTAGCGGAAGCACAGATACGCAGTATTTT. It yields the protein CASSQTSGSTDTQYF.

The chain couples TRBV11-2 to TRBJ2-6; 8 bases align to TRBD1. Germline trimming cut 5 bases from V and 0 bases from J; bases unmatched to any gene: 3. CDR3 size: 16 residues. The germline V gene encodes CDR1 SGHAT and CDR2 FQNNGV. This chain's CDR3 is CASSDRGSSGANVLTF. CDR3 nucleotides: TGTGCCAGCAGCGACAGGGGAAGCTCTGGGGCCAACGTCCTGACTTTC.

The V gene is TRBV7-9, the J gene TRBJ1-1; 7 bases are a match to TRBD1. The CDR3 covers 15 residues. Germline V gives CDR1 SEHNR, CDR2 FQNEAQ (reference sequence). Trimming removed 1 base from V and 0 bases from J; junction bases left unmatched: 2. CDR3 region: CASSLGGQLNTEAFF. In DNA, the CDR3 is TGTGCCAGCAGCTTAGGGGGACAGTTGAACACTGAAGCTTTCTTT.

Written as DNA, the CDR3 is TGTGCCAGCAGCACCGTAGATAACGAGCAGTACTTC. It specifies CASSTVDNEQYF. This chain joins TRBV9 and TRBJ2-5; D unclear. The J call may be in error: the DNA end matches TRBJ2-7 better. Germline V CDR1 and CDR2: SGDLS, YYNGEE. The length of the CDR3 is 12 residues.

This clone showed up just once. This chain uses TRBV4-1 with TRBJ2-2; tentatively, D is TRBD2 (5 bases). The CDR3 contains 16 residues. Germline V gene sequence: CDR1 MGHRA, CDR2 YSYEKL. Trimming pared 0 bases from V and 5 bases from J, leaving 13 bases between. CDR3 DNA sequence: TGCGCCAGCAGCCAAGAAAGAACTAGTAGGACCGGGGAGCTGTTTTTT. This codes for CASSQERTSRTGELFF.

This rearrangement joins TRBV5-4 to TRBJ1-5, with 11 bases aligning to TRBD1. The CDR3 extends over 18 amino acids. Germline CDR1 SGHNT, CDR2 YYREEE (reference sequence). The junction had 10 bases not matched to a gene; V was cut back by 5 bases and J by 0 bases. CDR3 nucleotide sequence: TGTGCCAGCAGGGACAGGGGGCGCGAAGGTGATAGCAATCAGCCCCAGCATTTT. The encoded protein is CASRDRGREGDSNQPQHF.

CDR3 region: CASSRLAGFNEQFF. As DNA, the CDR3 is TGTGCCAGCAGTCGACTAGCGGGCTTCAATGAGCAGTTCTTC. This chain links TRBV7-9 with TRBJ2-1; 10 nucleotides line up with TRBD2. Trimming removed 6 bases from V and 6 bases from J; junction bases left unmatched: 5. The CDR3 is made up of 14 amino acids. Germline CDR1 and CDR2: SEHNR and FQNEAQ (reference sequence).

The V call is TRBV5-1, the J call TRBJ2-7; D not resolved. The germline V and J ends were trimmed by 2 bases and 0 bases, with 12 bases remaining between them. Germline lookup yields CDR1 SGHRS and CDR2 YFSETQ. The CDR3 is made up of 15 amino acids. The CDR3 loop reads CASSLNAGVSYEQYF. The CDR3 DNA is TGCGCCAGCAGCTTAAATGCCGGAGTCTCCTACGAGCAGTACTTC.

This chain joins TRBV6-6 and TRBJ2-5, with D tentatively TRBD1 or TRBD2 (5 bases each). CDR3 size: 11 residues. Germline V gene sequence: CDR1 MNHNY, CDR2 SVGAGI (reference sequence). The V end was cut by 7 bases, the J end by 6 bases, with 9 bases between. CDR3 nucleotide sequence: TGTGCCAGCATCTCGGGGCAGACCCAGTACTTC. Protein product: CASISGQTQYF.

This chain connects TRBV11-3 to TRBJ2-7; D possibly corresponds to TRBD1 (5 bases). The CDR3 contains 16 residues. Germline-derived CDR1 and CDR2 are SGHNT and YENEEA. Between the trimmed V and J ends, which lost 1 base and 5 bases, there was a span of 18 bases. CDR3 sequence: CASSLGWGGARDEQYF. The CDR3 DNA sequence: TGTGCCAGCAGCTTAGGTTGGGGCGGAGCCCGGGACGAGCAGTACTTC.

The J gene is TRBJ2-7, the V gene TRBV5-5; TRBD1 matches at 8 bases. The ends lost 0 bases at V and 2 bases at J; junction bases unmatched: 1. Germline assignment: CDR1 SGHKS and CDR2 YYEKEE (reference sequence). CDR3 length: 14 residues. CDR3 in amino acids: CASSLGQGPYEQYF. CDR3 DNA: TGTGCCAGCAGCTTGGGACAGGGGCCCTACGAGCAGTACTTC.

The chain carries TRBV28 and TRBJ1-4; the match to TRBD1 covers 10 bases. Germline V gene data show CDR1 as MDHEN and CDR2 as SYDVKM. V shed 3 bases and J 7 bases; nucleotides not matched to a gene: 5. The length of the CDR3 is 15 residues. CDR3 bases: TGTGCCAGCAGTTTTTCGACAGGGGGCTTTGAAAAACTGTTTTTT. As protein: CASSFSTGGFEKLFF.

The J gene is TRBJ1-2, the V gene TRBV19, with D uncertain. CDR3 length: 12 residues. V lost 9 bases and J lost 6, with 14 bases in between. Germline V gives CDR1 LNHDA, CDR2 SQIVND (reference sequence). In DNA form, the CDR3 reads TGTGCCAGCGGACGTCCGCTTAATGGCTACACCTTC. Its translation: CASGRPLNGYTF.